What follows are 20 T cell receptor beta chains derived from one specimen sequenced in a study of memory CD8 T cells in hepatitis C reinfection. Described time point: late/post reinfection, 12 to 24 weeks after detection. Sorted cells were sequenced directly ex vivo without any in vitro expansion. The repertoire was sequenced with immunoSEQ multiplex PCR; TCRdb's copy has only in-frame clones and lacks some. This table holds around 45,000 clones, 89% found once. Sequences were obtained from naive CD8+ T cells sorted from blood. Source of these receptors: a man aged 18 to 30 with hepatitis C virus infection.

This chain uses TRBV28 with TRBJ2-7, with a possible D match to TRBD1 (7 bases). Germline CDR1 MDHEN, CDR2 SYDVKM. The CDR3 extends over 16 amino acids. Deletions cut 1 base from V and 1 base from J, with 14 bases between. The CDR3 loop is CASSLSGGLLSYEQYF. CDR3 DNA sequence: TGTGCCAGCAGTTTATCAGGGGGGCTCCTATCCTACGAGCAGTACTTC.

The chain carries TRBV7-6 and TRBJ2-1, with unresolved D. Germline lookup yields CDR1 SGHVS and CDR2 FNYEAQ. The CDR3 consists of 17 residues. V dropped 1 base and J dropped 6 bases, with 19 bases sitting between them. CDR3 amino acids: CASSLVAADDGINEQFF. The CDR3 DNA reads TGTGCCAGCAGCTTAGTTGCGGCGGATGACGGTATCAATGAGCAGTTCTTC.

The gene calls are TRBV27 and TRBJ2-7; 11 bases align to TRBD2. The CDR3 length is 16 residues. CDR1 is MNHEY and CDR2 is SMNVEV in the germline V gene (reference sequence). V lost 7 bases to trimming and J lost 2 bases; unmatched junction nucleotides: 10. The CDR3 protein is CASTPLGLAATYEQYF. CDR3 in DNA: TGTGCCAGCACCCCCCTGGGACTAGCGGCTACCTACGAGCAGTACTTC.

The V and J genes are TRBV4-1 and TRBJ1-1; no reliable D call. CDR1 and CDR2 from the germline V gene are MGHRA and YSYEKL. V lost 2 bases, J lost 6 bases, and 10 bases lay in between. The CDR3 has 13 amino acids. CDR3 sequence (DNA): TGCGCCAGCAGCCAAACCCGGGAGGCTGAAGCTTTCTTT. Its protein product is CASSQTREAEAFF.

This chain uses TRBV27 with TRBJ2-7, with a possible D match to TRBD2 (6 bases). The CDR3 runs 17 residues. Germline V gives CDR1 MNHEY, CDR2 SMNVEV (reference sequence). V was pared by 0 bases and J by 5 bases, with 20 bases between. For the CDR3, the DNA is TGTGCCAGCAGTTTATCCTCCGCGGGACCCGACCGGAACGAGCAGTACTTC. It codes for CASSLSSAGPDRNEQYF.

This sequence joins TRBV19 and TRBJ2-7, with 10 bases aligning to TRBD1. The CDR3 contains 15 residues. Germline lookup yields CDR1 LNHDA and CDR2 SQIVND (reference sequence). V lost 5 bases to trimming and J lost 1 base; unmatched junction nucleotides: 5. The CDR3 protein is CASSPGTGVSYEQYV. The CDR3 DNA reads as TGTGCCAGTAGTCCCGGGACAGGGGTATCCTACGAGCAGTACGTC.

This chain connects TRBV15 to TRBJ2-1; TRBD2 might be the D (6 bases). Trimming left V 1 base short and J 10 bases short, with 14 bases between. This CDR3 spans 14 amino acids. Per germline, CDR1 LNHNV and CDR2 YYDKDF (reference sequence). The CDR3 reads CATSRVRPSGEQFF. CDR3 DNA sequence: TGTGCCACCAGCAGAGTGAGGCCCAGCGGGGAGCAGTTCTTC.

V usage is TRBV2 and J usage is TRBJ2-3, with TRBD2 identical over 10 bases. Unmatched junction bases numbered 7, after V lost 2 bases and J lost 2 bases. Germline V lookup: CDR1 SNHLY, CDR2 FYNNEI. This CDR3 is built from 17 residues. CDR3 loop: CASSENLAGAPTDTQYF. For the CDR3, the DNA is TGTGCCAGCAGTGAAAACCTAGCGGGGGCCCCCACAGATACGCAGTATTTT.

The J gene is TRBJ2-3, the V gene TRBV4-3, with 8 bases lining up with TRBD2. Germline CDR1 and CDR2: LGHNA and YSLEER. CDR3 length: 15 amino acids. V shed 1 base, J shed 4 bases, and the junction held 4 bases outside the gene matches. CDR3 nucleotides: TGCGCCAGCAGCCAAGCGGGGGGGATCGCAGATACGCAGTATTTT. This sequence encodes CASSQAGGIADTQYF.

J is TRBJ2-1 and V is TRBV6-5; 8 bases fit TRBD1. With 0 bases clipped from V and 6 bases from J, the junction kept 4 bases outside the gene matches. Germline V gene data show CDR1 as MNHEY and CDR2 as SVGAGI. The CDR3 length is 15 residues. CDR3 residues: CASSYSMGTGNEQFF. The CDR3 DNA sequence: TGTGCCAGCAGTTACTCGATGGGGACAGGCAATGAGCAGTTCTTC.

This clone showed up just once. The chain combines TRBV27 with TRBJ1-5, with D possibly TRBD1 on 5 matching bases. This CDR3 is built from 15 residues. The ends were cut back, 2 bases at V and 4 bases at J, with 12 bases in the middle. Germline lookup yields CDR1 MNHEY and CDR2 SMNVEV (reference sequence). CDR3 sequence reads: CASSLVGQMNQPQHF. The DNA of the CDR3 is TGTGCCAGCAGTTTAGTGGGGCAAATGAATCAGCCCCAGCATTTT.

This chain uses TRBV19 with TRBJ1-1; D unclear. CDR1 and CDR2 from the germline V gene are LNHDA and SQIVND (reference sequence). The CDR3 covers 12 residues. V was shortened by 9 bases and J by 4 bases, with 12 bases between the two germline ends. The CDR3: CASNVGSTEAFF. The CDR3 region has the DNA TGTGCCAGCAATGTGGGGAGCACTGAAGCTTTCTTT.

CDR3 in DNA: TGTGCCAGATTCCGACAGGGCGCTAAACAGCCCCAGCATTTT. Protein product: CARFRQGAKQPQHF. V usage is TRBV19 and J usage is TRBJ1-5; TRBD1 matches at 7 bases. The J segment lost 7 bases and the V segment lost 9 bases, leaving 12 bases of the junction unmatched. Germline V gene lookup returns CDR1 LNHDA and CDR2 SQIVND (reference sequence). The CDR3 consists of 14 residues.

The V gene is TRBV9, the J gene TRBJ2-5; 8 bases fit TRBD2. Trimming cost V 0 bases and J 1 base; bases outside gene matches: 2. The CDR3 is 15 residues long. Germline V gene lookup returns CDR1 SGDLS and CDR2 YYNGEE. The CDR3 is CASSVAGTSQETQYF. CDR3 sequence (DNA): TGTGCCAGCAGCGTAGCCGGGACTAGCCAAGAGACCCAGTACTTC.

The chain carries TRBV7-2 and TRBJ2-1; D is perhaps TRBD2 (5 bases). The V end lost 6 bases, the J end lost 0 bases, and 15 bases lay between the germline ends. The length of the CDR3 is 16 residues. Per germline, CDR1 SGHTA and CDR2 FQGNSA. The CDR3 bases are TGTGCCAGCAGTTCTACTAGTGCCCGCTCCTACAATGAGCAGTTCTTC. Translated: CASSSTSARSYNEQFF. Full variable domain (rest looked up from reference TRBV7-2 and TRBJ2-1): GAGVSQSPSNKVTEKGKDVELRCDPISGHTALYWYRQSLGQGLEFLIYFQGNSAPDKSGLPSDRFSAERTGGSVSTLTIQRTQQEDSAVYLCASSSTSARSYNEQFFGPGTRLTVL.

The gene calls are TRBV7-9 and TRBJ1-2, with 10 positions matching TRBD1. The CDR3 loop spans 15 amino acids. Germline CDR1 SEHNR, CDR2 FQNEAQ (reference sequence). Unmatched junction bases numbered 6, after V lost 5 bases and J lost 3 bases. This CDR3 is CASSIDRGHDYGYTF. CDR3 DNA sequence: TGTGCCAGCAGCATAGACAGGGGGCATGACTATGGCTACACCTTC.

The chain links TRBV21-1 to TRBJ1-1; no check of the table's D call, TRBD1, against the DNA was made. TRBV21-1 is a known pseudogene. This CDR3 is built from 17 residues. The CDR3 loop reads CASSKEQGASMNTEAFF. The CDR3 nucleotides read TGTGCCAGCAGCAAAGAACAGGGGGCTAGCATGAACACTGAAGCTTTCTTT.

The chain combines TRBV28 with TRBJ2-7; D is uncertain. Trimming shortened V by 6 bases and J by 2 bases, and 8 bases separated the two germline ends. Germline V gives CDR1 MDHEN, CDR2 SYDVKM. The CDR3 extends over 12 amino acids. CDR3 bases: TGTGCCAGCAGCTTTAGCACCTACGAGCAGTACTTC. Protein product: CASSFSTYEQYF.

The gene calls are TRBV27 and TRBJ2-2; 15 bases fit TRBD2. Germline CDR1 reads MNHEY; CDR2 reads SMNVEV (reference sequence). This CDR3 is 17 amino acids long. V shed 10 bases, J shed 0 bases, and the junction held 6 bases outside the gene matches. The CDR3: CATGLAGGQTNTGELFF. The CDR3 nucleotides are TGTGCCACGGGACTAGCGGGGGGCCAGACGAACACCGGGGAGCTGTTTTTT.

This chain uses TRBV13 with TRBJ1-1; D is possibly TRBD1 (5 bases). CDR3 length: 14 amino acids. V was shortened by 5 bases and J by 4 bases, with 14 bases between the two germline ends. CDR1 is PRHDT and CDR2 is FYEKMQ in the germline V gene (reference sequence). The CDR3 nucleotides read TGTGCCAGCAGCCTGTTTTCCGGGGGCACTGAAGCTTTCTTT. Residues: CASSLFSGGTEAFF.